This T cell receptor beta chain is from a study of cytomegalovirus exposure and HLA in healthy donors. Germline V gene sequence: CDR1 SGHDT, CDR2 YYEEEE. The V segment lost 3 bases and the J segment 10 bases; nucleotides outside the gene matches: 6. This CDR3 is built from 14 residues. Primers: 60 Vbeta forward and 13 Jbeta reverse. Using immunoSEQ multiplex PCR, the repertoire was profiled, and TCRdb retains in-frame clones only, with some absent. The table records about 130,000 clones, 65% to 75% of them present only once. This clonotype was sampled from a man aged 40-49 years in good health and CMV-seropositive. The chain is built from TRBV5-6 and TRBJ1-4; 10 positions match TRBD1. Specimen: PBMCs. CDR3: CASSSGTGVRKLFF. The CDR3 nucleotides read TGTGCCAGCAGCTCCGGGACAGGGGTTCGAAAACTGTTTTTT.